The entry below gives a single T cell receptor beta chain sequence along with its context. Germline is not matched at one junction end, which may reflect a read error. This CDR3 is built from 13 residues. Clones were read by immunoSEQ multiplex PCR, and TCRdb kept only the in-frame ones, dropping some. The data contain roughly 110,000 clones, 85% to 95% of them seen just once; the ten biggest clones take up about 3.8%. This entry is derived from a study of brain T cells in children with intractable seizures. At least one anti-epileptic drug was given before surgery. Sequencing used peripheral blood, obtained at surgery. The clonotype originates from a boy in the first two years of life with hemimegalencephaly and intractable seizures. The V and J genes are TRBV12-3 or TRBV12-4 and TRBJ1-4; D call uncertain. DNA for the CDR3: TGTGCCTGCAGCCCCACCCCGAATGAAAAACTGTTTTTT. Amino acids: CACSPTPNEKLFF.